Below, one T cell receptor (beta chain) is given with its context. Its antigen is currently unknown. The data derive from a study of cytomegalovirus exposure and HLA in healthy donors. Study-level points and caveats: TCR beta V- and J-gene trimming was later associated with a missense DCLRE1C variant.

The PCR employed 60 Vbeta primers together with 13 Jbeta primers. Assay used: immunoSEQ multiplex PCR; TCRdb lists only in-frame clones, some missing. The sample has more than 150,000 clones; 80% are singletons. V shed 4 bases and J 3 bases; nucleotides not matched to a gene: 5. CDR3 length equals 15 residues. Germline loops: CDR1 MNHEY, CDR2 SVGAGI. This sequence originates from a man aged 35 to 55 in good health and CMV-seropositive. The V and J genes are TRBV6-5 and TRBJ2-1, with 8 bases identical to TRBD1. The source material was PBMCs. The DNA for the CDR3 is TGTGCCAGCAGTTCGGGACAGGTCGACTACAATGAGCAGTTCTTC. It encodes CASSSGQVDYNEQFF.